This TCR beta chain was found in a study of radiation and T cells in renal cell carcinoma. Study-level points and caveats: In blood, top tumor clones expanded by 2 weeks, shrinking by 4.

For this clone: Its specificity is not known.

CDR1 and CDR2 (germline): SGHVS, FQNEAQ. The CDR3 extends over 14 amino acids. With 5 bases removed from V and 1 base from J, the gap between germline ends came to 11 bases. Clones were sequenced by immunoSEQ multiplex PCR, and TCRdb holds only the in-frame ones, with some missing. The data contain tens of thousands of clones, over 70% of them singletons. Time point in this sample: baseline pretreatment blood. Treatment denoted: 15 Gy SBRT to primary tumor, nephrectomy 4 weeks later. This clonotype was obtained from a man between 60 and 75 years old with renal cell carcinoma. The specimen was blood, collected from a patient whose treatment included radiotherapy and nephrectomy. The gene calls are TRBV7-8 and TRBJ1-1; D unclear. The CDR3 sequence is CASSPPTPNTEAFF. For the CDR3, the DNA is TGTGCCAGCAGCCCACCCACTCCGAACACTGAAGCTTTCTTT.